The sequence of this T cell receptor (beta chain) was determined in a study of CD8+ T cells in alopecia areata (dated by TCRdb to the late 2010s). About the study as a whole: High-throughput TCRbeta sequencing was used to examine T cell clonal expansion in alopecia areata in both the C3H/HeJ mouse model and human patients. In humans, TCRbeta sequencing was performed on scalp tissue and on sorted CD4+ and CD8+ peripheral blood T cells from healthy controls and from patients with patchy or totalis/universalis alopecia areata. Scalp clonality was compared among normal scalp (n=4), patchy alopecia areata scalp (n=8), and alopecia totalis/universalis scalp (n=8). The RNA source kit depended on sample type: the PAXgene miRNA kit for fixed scalp, the miRNeasy kit for PBMCs, and the RNeasy kit for mouse skin. TCRbeta CDR3 regions were amplified by immunoSEQ multiplex PCR with 35 Vbeta forward and 13 Jbeta reverse primers.

Points the paper makes about the study in general: Scalp TCR repertoire analysis is complicated because resident alphabeta T cells in normal human skin are also sequenced, whereas mouse skin is dominated by gammadelta T cells. Compared with mice, TCR sequences shared between patients were less clear, possibly partly because of HLA diversity across the patient population. Higher clonality and more expanded CD8+ clones were observed in lesional scalp than in normal scalp, particularly in alopecia totalis/universalis, a finding suggestive of antigenic drive.

Peripheral blood and lesional scalp punch biopsies were obtained from patients with alopecia areata. After PBMCs were isolated by density centrifugation and stained for CD3, CD4 and CD8, a FACSAria was used to sort CD4+ and CD8+ T cells. The untreated alopecia areata patients were recruited through a multicenter biomarker study. In roughly 5 patients from the biomarker study, the blood CD8+ T cells went through an additional sort into NKG2D-low and NKG2D-high fractions. CDR1 and CDR2, looked up from the germline V gene, are SQVTM and ANQGSEA. V is cut back by 6 bases and J by 0 bases, with 9 bases in the junction unmatched. The CDR3 sequence holds 16 residues, the cysteine and phenylalanine included. The DNA shown is the 48-base CDR3, in frame from base 1. Libraries were constructed by the immunoSEQ multiplex PCR assay. For TCR sequencing, RNA was extracted from every sample and reverse transcribed into cDNA to serve as template. First-strand cDNA was synthesized using SuperScript III with a 2:1 mix of oligo-dT and random hexamers. A synthetic immune receptor repertoire was used to gauge amplification bias, and whatever bias remained was removed computationally. Turning to the authors' computational methods: Raw reads were preprocessed to remove errors, and CDR3 was defined according to IMGT conventions as the region from the conserved cysteine to phenylalanine. Clonality was computed by normalizing Shannon entropy by log2 of the number of productive unique TCRs and subtracting the result from 1. Whether each scalp clone was CD4 or CD8 was inferred by checking scalp TCRbeta sequences against the CD4 and CD8 repertoires from sorted blood. Not all clones reach the TCRdb copy of this immuneACCESS table, which keeps in-frame sequences only. Checked studies attribute under half of the gap to unresolved V genes and leave the rest unexplained. That table gives V, J and clone size, and the DNA gave D and trimming. This sample gives 100,000 to 150,000 clones in total; roughly 50% of them show up just once. Jointly, the top ten make up approximately 10% of the sample.

As for this clone: No antigen is known for it. No much larger clonotype is one base removed from it; base qualities were not supplied.

Here the chain combines TRBV29-1 and TRBJ2-3, and TRBD1 aligns with 10 junction nucleotides. The sequencing input was NKG2D-low CD8+ T cells sorted from blood. The cell subset or site label for this specimen denotes: sorted CD8+ NKG2D-low blood T cells. The receptor's source is a human donor with alopecia areata. CDR3 reads: CSVGRQGAGSTDTQYF. The sequence in DNA is TGCAGCGTCGGAAGACAGGGGGCCGGGAGCACAGATACGCAGTATTTT.